The next 2 T cell receptor beta chains were all read from a single sample in a study of shared clonotypes between healthy human individuals. Produced via immunoSEQ multiplex PCR; TCRdb's table is partial and in-frame only. The top ten clones hold around 0.37% of a sample with about 2.4 million clones, over 85% of them seen once. The sequenced material came from naive CD4+ T cells from PBMCs. Indicated subset: CD45RA+ positively selected. Source of these receptors: a young man in good health. Some clones in this sample may be carry-over from other donors' samples.

This chain connects TRBV19 to TRBJ1-1; 7 bases line up with TRBD1. In germline, CDR1 is LNHDA, CDR2 SQIVND (reference sequence). With V trimmed by 5 bases and J by 0 bases, 9 bases remained unmatched. This CDR3 has 16 residues. The DNA of the CDR3 is TGTGCCAGTAGTCCCCGACAGGGAACCATGAACACTGAAGCTTTCTTT. Encoded protein: CASSPRQGTMNTEAFF.

The chain carries TRBV19 and TRBJ1-5, with TRBD1 matching 7 bases. The CDR3 is 14 residues long. Germline loops: CDR1 LNHDA, CDR2 SQIVND (reference sequence). With V trimmed by 1 base and J by 12 bases, 9 bases remained unmatched. The CDR3 nucleotides read TGTGCCAGTAGTATAGGCAGGGGGGTTAATAGCCAGCATTTT. This translates into CASSIGRGVNSQHF.